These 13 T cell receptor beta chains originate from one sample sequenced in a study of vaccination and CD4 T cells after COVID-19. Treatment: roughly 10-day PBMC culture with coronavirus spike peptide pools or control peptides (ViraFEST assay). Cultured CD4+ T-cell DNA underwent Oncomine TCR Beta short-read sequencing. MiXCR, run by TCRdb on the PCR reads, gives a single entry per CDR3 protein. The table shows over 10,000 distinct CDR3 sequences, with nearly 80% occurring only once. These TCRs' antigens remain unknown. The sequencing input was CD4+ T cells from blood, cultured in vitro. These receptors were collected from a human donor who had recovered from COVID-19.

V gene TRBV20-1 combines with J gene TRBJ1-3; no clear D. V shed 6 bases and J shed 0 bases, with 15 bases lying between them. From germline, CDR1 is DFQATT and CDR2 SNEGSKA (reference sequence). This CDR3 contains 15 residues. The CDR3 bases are TGCAGTGCCCCAAGAGGCACCAGCTCTGGAAACACCATATATTTT. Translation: CSAPRGTSSGNTIYF.

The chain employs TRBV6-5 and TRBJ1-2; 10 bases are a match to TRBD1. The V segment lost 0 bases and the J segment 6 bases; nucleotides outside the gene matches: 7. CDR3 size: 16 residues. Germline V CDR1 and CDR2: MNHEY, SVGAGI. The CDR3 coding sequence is TGTGCCAGCAGTTACTCGCCGTTGGGGACAGGGGATGGCTACACCTTC. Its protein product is CASSYSPLGTGDGYTF.

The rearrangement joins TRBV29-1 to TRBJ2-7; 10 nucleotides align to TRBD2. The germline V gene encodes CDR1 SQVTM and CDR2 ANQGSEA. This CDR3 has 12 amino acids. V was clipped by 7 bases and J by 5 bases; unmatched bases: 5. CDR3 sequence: CSASGRGNEQYF. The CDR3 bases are TGCAGCGCTAGCGGGAGAGGTAACGAGCAGTACTTC.

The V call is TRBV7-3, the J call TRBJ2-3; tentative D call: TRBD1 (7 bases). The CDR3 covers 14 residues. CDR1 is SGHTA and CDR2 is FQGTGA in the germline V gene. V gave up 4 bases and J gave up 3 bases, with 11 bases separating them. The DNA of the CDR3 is TGTGCCAGCAGCTCGACAGGGAGGACAGATACGCAGTATTTT. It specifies CASSSTGRTDTQYF.

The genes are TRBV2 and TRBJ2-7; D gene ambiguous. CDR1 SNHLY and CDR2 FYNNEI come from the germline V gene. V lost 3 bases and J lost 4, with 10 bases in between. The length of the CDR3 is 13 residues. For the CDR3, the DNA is TGTGCCAGCAGTGACCAGGTCCCATACGAGCAGTACTTC. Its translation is CASSDQVPYEQYF.

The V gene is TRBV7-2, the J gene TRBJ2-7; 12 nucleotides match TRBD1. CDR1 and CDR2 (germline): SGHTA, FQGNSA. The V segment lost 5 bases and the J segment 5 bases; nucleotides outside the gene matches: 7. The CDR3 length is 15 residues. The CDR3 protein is CASSLQGTGGNEQYF. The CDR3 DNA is TGTGCCAGCAGCCTTCAAGGGACAGGGGGCAACGAGCAGTACTTC.

CDR3 region: CASSPLEQFF. The CDR3 coding sequence is TGTGCCAGCAGCCCCCTTGAGCAGTTCTTC. The chain employs TRBV27 and TRBJ2-1; D unresolved. Germline lookup yields CDR1 MNHEY and CDR2 SMNVEV (reference sequence). The germline V and J ends were trimmed by 6 bases and 9 bases, with 6 bases remaining between them. The CDR3 consists of 10 residues.

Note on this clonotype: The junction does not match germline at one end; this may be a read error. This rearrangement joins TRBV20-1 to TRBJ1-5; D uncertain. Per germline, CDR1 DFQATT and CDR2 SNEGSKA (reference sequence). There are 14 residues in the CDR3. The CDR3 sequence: CSARGWYSNQPQHF. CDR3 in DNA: TGCAGTGCGAGAGGGTGGTATAGCAATCAGCCCCAGCATTTT.

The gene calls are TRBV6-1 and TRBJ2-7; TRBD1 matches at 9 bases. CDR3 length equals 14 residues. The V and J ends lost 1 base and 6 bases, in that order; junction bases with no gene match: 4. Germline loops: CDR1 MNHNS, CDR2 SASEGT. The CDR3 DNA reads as TGTGCCAGCAGTGAAGACAGGGGGCTGAGCGAGCAGTACTTC. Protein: CASSEDRGLSEQYF.

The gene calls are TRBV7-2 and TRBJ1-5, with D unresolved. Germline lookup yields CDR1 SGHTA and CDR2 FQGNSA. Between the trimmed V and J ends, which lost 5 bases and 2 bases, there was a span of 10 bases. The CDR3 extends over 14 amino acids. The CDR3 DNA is TGTGCCAGCAGCACCGTTTCGGGCAATCAGCCCCAGCATTTT. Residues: CASSTVSGNQPQHF.

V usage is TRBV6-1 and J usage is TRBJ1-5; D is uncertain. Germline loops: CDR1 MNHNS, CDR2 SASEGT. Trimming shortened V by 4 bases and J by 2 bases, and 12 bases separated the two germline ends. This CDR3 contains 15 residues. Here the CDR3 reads CASSGVGSGNQPQHF. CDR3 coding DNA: TGTGCCAGCAGTGGGGTGGGGTCTGGCAATCAGCCCCAGCATTTT.

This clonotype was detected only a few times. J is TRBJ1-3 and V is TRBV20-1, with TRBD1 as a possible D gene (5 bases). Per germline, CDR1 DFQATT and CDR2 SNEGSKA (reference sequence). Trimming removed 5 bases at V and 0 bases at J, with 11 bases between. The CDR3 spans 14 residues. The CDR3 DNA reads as TGCAGTGCTCAAAACAGGTTCTCTGGAAACACCATATATTTT. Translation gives CSAQNRFSGNTIYF.

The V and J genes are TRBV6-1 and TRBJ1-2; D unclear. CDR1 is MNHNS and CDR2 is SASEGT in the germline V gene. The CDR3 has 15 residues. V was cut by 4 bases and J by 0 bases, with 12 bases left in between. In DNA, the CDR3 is TGTGCCAGCAGTGGACCACAGAGAGCTAACTATGGCTACACCTTC. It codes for CASSGPQRANYGYTF.